What follows describes a single T cell receptor beta chain. The target antigen is unknown. The record originates from a study of somatic mutations in cytotoxic T cells in rheumatoid arthritis. Sequenced by immunoSEQ multiplex PCR; TCRdb stores in-frame clones only, minus some. The top ten hold approximately 28% of the sample, which has approximately 19,000 clones, 80% seen once. In germline, CDR1 is MNHEY, CDR2 SVGAGI. This CDR3 spans 14 amino acids. The trim removed 2 bases at V and 6 bases at J, leaving 5 bases unmatched. Positive magnetic bead selection, which isolated the CD4+ and CD8+ cells, was followed by a flow cytometry check of purity. Study observations and caveats: Age was associated with higher CD8+ clonality in rheumatoid arthritis patients, not in healthy controls. Among around 71 patients, roughly 8 showed a largest CD8+ clone that surpassed 20% of CD8+ cells.

The TCR sequence derives from an adult with rheumatoid arthritis. Sequencing was performed on CD8+ T cells sorted from blood. V is TRBV6-5 and J is TRBJ2-3; TRBD1 agrees at 7 bases. CDR3 sequence (DNA): TGTGCCAGCAGTTACGGACAGGTTACCGATACGCAGTATTTT. Translated: CASSYGQVTDTQYF.